These 30 T cell receptor beta chains share one sample of origin, sequenced in a study of blood T cell repertoires in COVID-19. Using immunoSEQ multiplex PCR, the repertoire was profiled, and TCRdb retains in-frame clones only, with some absent. The sample lists fewer than 350,000 clones, 88% occurring once. Input material: PBMCs or T cells enriched from blood (not recorded which). These receptors all stem from a woman aged 60-70 years in a cohort exposed to, infected with or recovered from COVID-19 (not recorded which).

The chain has TRBV23-1 and TRBJ1-1; D is unresolved. Being an ORF, TRBV23-1 has a function that is uncertain. V lost 3 bases to trimming and J lost 4 bases, with 15 bases between them. The CDR3 runs 15 residues. The DNA of the CDR3 is TGCGCCAGCAGTCATCTAAGGGAGAAGGTCACTGAAGCTTTCTTT. Amino acids: CASSHLREKVTEAFF.

The chain joins TRBV6-2 or TRBV6-3 to TRBJ2-1; D is perhaps TRBD2 (5 bases). From germline, CDR1 is MNHEY and CDR2 SVGEGT. The CDR3 runs to 14 residues. The V gene lost 7 bases and the J gene lost 6 bases, with 16 bases spanning the gap. The CDR3 DNA sequence: TGTGCCAGCACCCCTAGCAGAGGGCCCAATGAGCAGTTCTTC. Its protein product is CASTPSRGPNEQFF.

This rearrangement joins TRBV5-1 to TRBJ2-1, with 14 bases identical to TRBD2. Germline V lookup: CDR1 SGHRS, CDR2 YFSETQ. CDR3 length equals 19 residues. V trimming: 4 bases; J trimming: 4 bases; junction bases outside the gene matches: 13. The CDR3 region is CASSTPGTSGRGGYNEQFF. The CDR3 DNA is TGCGCCAGCAGCACCCCCGGGACTAGCGGGAGAGGGGGTTACAATGAGCAGTTCTTC.

This clone was recorded once. This chain uses TRBV18 with TRBJ2-1; the D gene is possibly TRBD2 (5 bases). Germline lookup yields CDR1 KGHSH and CDR2 LQKENI. The CDR3 has 14 amino acids. V was clipped by 8 bases and J by 2 bases, with 13 bases between them. The CDR3: CASRSPGTYNEQFF. CDR3 in DNA: TGTGCCAGCCGTTCCCCGGGGACCTACAATGAGCAGTTCTTC.

The rearrangement uses TRBV28 and TRBJ2-7; 11 bases line up with TRBD2. V dropped 3 bases and J dropped 2; count of bases not matched to a gene: 6. The CDR3 loop spans 16 amino acids. Looked up from germline, CDR1 is MDHEN and CDR2 is SYDVKM. The CDR3 DNA follows: TGTGCCAGCAGTTTGTCTAGCGGGAGGTCCACCTACGAGCAGTACTTC. Amino acids: CASSLSSGRSTYEQYF.

The genes are TRBV5-1 and TRBJ2-1, with 13 bases identical to TRBD2. Trimming removed 4 bases from V and 4 bases from J; junction bases left unmatched: 8. Germline V gene data show CDR1 as SGHRS and CDR2 as YFSETQ. CDR3 length: 17 amino acids. The CDR3 spells CASSTGTSGARYNEQFF. The CDR3 nucleotides are TGCGCCAGCAGCACCGGGACTAGCGGGGCTCGGTACAATGAGCAGTTCTTC.

The CDR3 nucleotides are TGTGCCGCATCCGGGACAGGGGAATACGAGCAGTACTTC. Its protein product is CAASGTGEYEQYF. The V and J genes are TRBV7-9 and TRBJ2-7; TRBD1 matches 10 bases. CDR1 and CDR2 from the germline V gene are SEHNR and FQNEAQ (reference sequence). The V gene end was trimmed by 11 bases and the J gene end by 4 bases; junction bases not matched to a gene: 8. The CDR3 runs 13 residues.

This clone was found once. V usage is TRBV19 and J usage is TRBJ2-2; possibly TRBD2 for D (6 bases). Germline CDR1 LNHDA, CDR2 SQIVND (reference sequence). The CDR3 has 16 amino acids. V shed 6 bases and J shed 0 bases, with 14 bases lying between them. CDR3 region: CASRGGGSANTGELFF. The CDR3 coding sequence is TGTGCCAGTAGGGGGGGAGGTTCCGCGAACACCGGGGAGCTGTTTTTT.

This clone was seen a handful of times. The rearrangement links TRBV7-3 to TRBJ2-2, with 11 bases aligning to TRBD2. J was trimmed by 7 bases and V by 1 base; bases with no gene match: 8. The CDR3 length is 17 residues. Looked up from germline, CDR1 is SGHTA and CDR2 is FQGTGA. The CDR3 coding sequence is TGTGCCAGCAGCTTAATTAGCGGGAGGGCCCCGGGCGGGGAGCTGTTTTTT. Its protein is CASSLISGRAPGGELFF.

V is TRBV7-4 and J is TRBJ2-7, with TRBD2 matching 7 bases. In germline, CDR1 is SGHVT, CDR2 SQSDAQ. CDR3 size: 14 residues. The junction had 8 bases not matched to a gene; V was cut back by 5 bases and J by 4 bases. The CDR3 is CASSVPGLRYEQYF. CDR3 DNA sequence: TGTGCCAGCAGCGTACCGGGACTAAGGTACGAGCAGTACTTC.

This chain's CDR3 is CASSQGLAGVGQYF. The CDR3 region has the DNA TGTGCCAGCTCTCAGGGACTAGCGGGAGTGGGGCAGTACTTC. This rearrangement joins TRBV18 to TRBJ2-7; 14 bases map to TRBD2. CDR1 and CDR2 (germline): KGHSH, LQKENI. Unmatched junction bases numbered 7, after V lost 6 bases and J lost 9 bases. The CDR3 is 14 residues long.

The chain couples TRBV27 to TRBJ1-1, with D possibly being TRBD1 (6 bases). V dropped 6 bases and J dropped 6 bases, with 11 bases sitting between them. The CDR3 totals 12 residues. CDR1 is MNHEY, CDR2 SMNVEV, per germline (reference sequence). The CDR3 loop reads CASSPGGAEAFF. The CDR3 nucleotides are TGTGCCAGCAGCCCGGGGGGCGCTGAAGCTTTCTTT.

The chain joins TRBV19 to TRBJ1-5; TRBD1 matches 7 bases. Germline CDR1 reads LNHDA; CDR2 reads SQIVND (reference sequence). J was trimmed by 2 bases and V by 9 bases; bases with no gene match: 7. The CDR3 length is 14 residues. The CDR3 reads CASDRARGNQPQHF. CDR3 DNA: TGTGCCAGCGACAGGGCTAGGGGCAATCAGCCCCAGCATTTT.

The J gene is TRBJ2-7, the V gene TRBV28, with TRBD1 matching over 7 bases. This CDR3 is 15 amino acids long. The V gene end was trimmed by 7 bases and the J gene end by 2 bases; junction bases not matched to a gene: 11. Germline-derived CDR1 and CDR2 are MDHEN and SYDVKM. The CDR3 reads CASTKQGVRTYEQYF. The CDR3 region has the DNA TGTGCCAGCACCAAGCAGGGGGTTCGTACCTACGAGCAGTACTTC.

This clone was detected only once. This chain uses TRBV2 with TRBJ1-4, with D perhaps TRBD1 (5 bases). Germline CDR1 and CDR2: SNHLY and FYNNEI. Between the trimmed V and J ends, which lost 4 bases and 10 bases, there was a span of 16 bases. The length of the CDR3 is 14 residues. The CDR3 DNA follows: TGTGCCAGCAGTGGTAGGGGTAGGGTCGGAAAACTGTTTTTT. Translated: CASSGRGRVGKLFF.

This clone was picked up one time. The genes are TRBV5-4 and TRBJ2-1, with 9 bases that match TRBD2. Unmatched junction bases numbered 0, after V lost 0 bases and J lost 5 bases. Germline CDR1 reads SGHNT; CDR2 reads YYREEE (reference sequence). The CDR3 totals 14 residues. The chain's CDR3 is CASSLASGDNEQFF. CDR3 in DNA: TGTGCCAGCAGCTTGGCTAGCGGGGACAATGAGCAGTTCTTC.

The chain uses TRBV18 and TRBJ1-1; D might be TRBD1 (6 bases). Germline values: CDR1 KGHSH, CDR2 LQKENI. V lost 3 bases to trimming and J lost 10 bases, with 15 bases between them. This CDR3 has 13 amino acids. The CDR3 loop is CASSPGTGLGAFF. CDR3 bases: TGTGCCAGCTCACCCGGAACAGGGCTTGGAGCTTTCTTT.

This clone was counted a few times. The V call is TRBV5-1, the J call TRBJ2-1, with 10 positions matching TRBD2. CDR1 is SGHRS, CDR2 YFSETQ, per germline. Unmatched junction bases numbered 1, after V lost 5 bases and J lost 2 bases. The CDR3 consists of 14 residues. The CDR3 is CASRGLAAYNEQFF. CDR3 DNA: TGCGCCAGCAGAGGACTAGCGGCCTACAATGAGCAGTTCTTC.

The J gene is TRBJ1-1, the V gene TRBV11-2; the D gene is possibly TRBD1 (5 bases). The CDR3 runs to 16 residues. From germline, CDR1 is SGHAT and CDR2 FQNNGV. The V end lost 1 base, the J end lost 1 base, and 13 bases lay between the germline ends. The CDR3 DNA follows: TGTGCCAGCAGCTTAGCAGCGGGACGGAAGAACACTGAAGCTTTCTTT. It is translated as CASSLAAGRKNTEAFF.

This chain links TRBV28 with TRBJ1-2, with unresolved D. The CDR3 runs 12 residues. The germline gives CDR1 MDHEN, CDR2 SYDVKM. Trimming stripped 3 bases from V and 4 bases from J, with 6 bases between. The DNA for the CDR3 is TGTGCCAGCAGTTTGGACTTCTATGGCTACACCTTC. Translation gives CASSLDFYGYTF.

The chain is built from TRBV4-3 and TRBJ2-2, with 12 bases fitting TRBD2. The germline gives CDR1 LGHNA, CDR2 YSLEER. The length of the CDR3 is 18 residues. V lost 3 bases and J lost 7; bases outside the gene matches: 12. Here the CDR3 reads CASSHASGRAKRGGELFF. In DNA, the CDR3 is TGCGCCAGCAGCCATGCTAGCGGGAGGGCGAAAAGGGGCGGGGAGCTGTTTTTT.

The chain combines TRBV10-3 with TRBJ2-1; 7 bases line up with TRBD2. This CDR3 comprises 16 residues. V shed 7 bases, J shed 0 bases, and the junction held 9 bases outside the gene matches. Germline values: CDR1 ENHRY, CDR2 SYGVKD. The CDR3 DNA follows: TGTGCCATCACCGATCAAGCGGGGAGCTCCTACAATGAGCAGTTCTTC. Protein: CAITDQAGSSYNEQFF.

The CDR3 nucleotides read TGTGCCAGCAGCAATGATACACAGGGGGTGGACGAGCAGTACTTC. Translation: CASSNDTQGVDEQYF. This chain connects TRBV21-1 to TRBJ2-7; TRBD1 is the table's D call, not checked against the DNA. TRBV21-1 is described as a pseudogene. The CDR3 has 15 amino acids.

This clone was counted a single time. CDR3: CASRRESSYNEQFF. In nucleotides, the CDR3 is TGTGCCAGCAGGCGGGAAAGCTCCTACAATGAGCAGTTCTTC. The rearrangement joins TRBV6-4 to TRBJ2-1; weak D call: TRBD2 (6 bases). The CDR3 covers 14 residues. V was shortened by 6 bases and J by 0 bases, with 9 bases between the two germline ends. The V gene's germline CDR1 is MRHNA and CDR2 SNTAGT.

The V gene is TRBV7-2, the J gene TRBJ2-5; D possibly corresponds to TRBD2 (6 bases). The germline V and J ends were trimmed by 8 bases and 7 bases, with 17 bases remaining between them. CDR1 is SGHTA and CDR2 is FQGNSA in the germline V gene. The CDR3 length is 13 residues. As DNA, the CDR3 is TGTGCCAGCGGCGGGACGGCGAGAGGGACCCAGTACTTC. Translating gives CASGGTARGTQYF.

The chain has TRBV15 and TRBJ2-7; 10 bases line up with TRBD1. CDR3 length: 17 amino acids. The germline V gene has CDR1 LNHNV and CDR2 YYDKDF (reference sequence). Losses at the gene ends were 4 bases for V and 0 bases for J; bases not matched to a gene: 9. The CDR3 spells CATSIKPRTGGSYEQYF. The CDR3 DNA sequence: TGTGCCACCAGCATCAAACCCCGGACAGGGGGCTCCTACGAGCAGTACTTC. The full variable domain, its missing parts supplied by reference TRBV15 and TRBJ2-7, is DAMVIQNPRYQVTQFGKPVTLSCSQTLNHNVMYWYQQKSSQAPKLLFHYYDKDFNNEADTPDNFQSRRPNTSFCFLDIRSPGLGDTAMYLCATSIKPRTGGSYEQYFGPGTRLTVT.

This clone was seen only a few times. The chain couples TRBV5-1 to TRBJ2-1; 7 bases map to TRBD1. V shed 4 bases and J 5 bases; nucleotides not matched to a gene: 6. Germline V gene data show CDR1 as SGHRS and CDR2 as YFSETQ. This CDR3 is built from 14 residues. CDR3 sequence: CASSKGGANNEQFF. In DNA form, the CDR3 reads TGCGCCAGCAGCAAAGGGGGCGCGAACAATGAGCAGTTCTTC.

A few counts support this clone. This chain joins TRBV12-5 and TRBJ1-3; no clear D gene. V dropped 0 bases and J dropped 1 base, with 25 bases sitting between them. Germline V gene lookup returns CDR1 LGHNT and CDR2 FRNRAP. This CDR3 spans 21 amino acids. The CDR3 reads CASGLVQASADPAASGNTIYF. The CDR3 nucleotides are TGTGCTAGTGGTTTGGTACAAGCTTCAGCTGATCCCGCGGCATCTGGAAACACCATATATTTT.

V is TRBV6-6 and J is TRBJ2-3, with D perhaps TRBD2 (5 bases). Germline V gene lookup returns CDR1 MNHNY and CDR2 SVGAGI (reference sequence). The CDR3 covers 14 residues. V was trimmed by 4 bases and J by 5 bases, leaving 13 bases between them. The CDR3 spells CASSWTAAGDTQYF. The CDR3 coding sequence is TGTGCCAGCAGTTGGACCGCGGCGGGAGATACGCAGTATTTT.

J is TRBJ1-3 and V is TRBV6-5; D remains unclear. V dropped 7 bases and J dropped 1 base, with 11 bases sitting between them. The germline CDR1 and CDR2 sequences are MNHEY and SVGAGI. The CDR3 loop spans 14 amino acids. The CDR3 coding sequence is TGTGCCAGCACCCGGTCCGAATCTGGAAACACCATATATTTT. Translating gives CASTRSESGNTIYF.